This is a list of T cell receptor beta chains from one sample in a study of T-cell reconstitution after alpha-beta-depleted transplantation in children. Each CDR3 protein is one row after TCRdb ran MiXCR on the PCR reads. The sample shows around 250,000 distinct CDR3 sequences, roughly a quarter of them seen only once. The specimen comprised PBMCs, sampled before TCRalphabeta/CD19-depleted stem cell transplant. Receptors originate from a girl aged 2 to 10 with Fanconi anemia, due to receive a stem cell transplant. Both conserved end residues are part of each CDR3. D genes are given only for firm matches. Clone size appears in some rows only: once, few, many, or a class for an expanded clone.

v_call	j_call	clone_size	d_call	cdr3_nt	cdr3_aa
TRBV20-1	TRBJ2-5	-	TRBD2	TGCAGTGCTAGAGCACCCGGACTAGCGAAAGAGACCCAGTACTTC	CSARAPGLAKETQYF
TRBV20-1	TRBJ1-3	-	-	TGCAGTGAAGTTCCTCCGGGAAGTGGAAACACCATATATTTT	CSEVPPGSGNTIYF
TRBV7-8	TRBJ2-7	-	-	TGTGCCAGCAGCCGACAGGGAATGGGAGGCTACGAGCAGTACTTC	CASSRQGMGGYEQYF
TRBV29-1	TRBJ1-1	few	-	TGCAGCGTTGATTTGGGTGGGTACACTGAAGCTTTCTTT	CSVDLGGYTEAFF
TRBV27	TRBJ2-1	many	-	TGTGCCAGCAGTTTATTAGGGAAGAATGAGCAGTTCTTC	CASSLLGKNEQFF
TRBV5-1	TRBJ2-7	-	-	TGCGCCAGCAGCTTGGAGGGTTTCGGCTCCTACGAGCAGTACTTC	CASSLEGFGSYEQYF
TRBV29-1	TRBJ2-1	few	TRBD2	TGCAGCGTTCTAGCGGGCAATGAGCAGTTCTTC	CSVLAGNEQFF
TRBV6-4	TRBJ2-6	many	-	TGTGCCAGCAGCCAGGGGTTCCCCTCGAGTGGGGGGGCCAACGTCCTGACTTTC	CASSQGFPSSGGANVLTF
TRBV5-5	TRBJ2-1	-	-	TGTGCCAGCAGCCCGCCCCGGGGCATCAATGAGCAGTTCTTC	CASSPPRGINEQFF
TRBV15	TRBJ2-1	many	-	TGTGCCACCAGCAGAGATCGAGTAAGATATTTCTCTGAGCAGTTCTTC	CATSRDRVRYFSEQFF
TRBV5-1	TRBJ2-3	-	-	TGCGCCAGCAGCTTTATATTCCTCAGCACAGATACGCAGTATTTT	CASSFIFLSTDTQYF
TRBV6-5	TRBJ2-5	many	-	TGTGCCAGCAGTTACTCTCGACTACTGGCGGAGACCCAGTACTTC	CASSYSRLLAETQYF
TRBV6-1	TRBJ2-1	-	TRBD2	TGTGCCAGCAGTAGCGGGAGCATTTACAATGAGCAGTTCTTC	CASSSGSIYNEQFF
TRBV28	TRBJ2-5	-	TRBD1	TGTGCCAGCAGTGGGACAGGGCTGGAGACCCAGTACTTC	CASSGTGLETQYF
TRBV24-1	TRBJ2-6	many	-	TGTGCCACCAGTGATTTGAAGGGCGGGGCCAACGTCCTGACTTTC	CATSDLKGGANVLTF
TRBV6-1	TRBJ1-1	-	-	TGTGCCAGCAGACGGTATGAGGGAGACACTGAAGCTTTCTTT	CASRRYEGDTEAFF
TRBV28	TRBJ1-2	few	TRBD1	TGTGCCAGCAGTCCCGGGACAGGGGGCAACTATGGCTACACCTTC	CASSPGTGGNYGYTF
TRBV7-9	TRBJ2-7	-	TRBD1	TGTGCCAGCAGCCCTACCGGGACAGGGACCTACGAGCAGTACTTC	CASSPTGTGTYEQYF
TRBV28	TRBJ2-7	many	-	TGTGCCAGCACAAGGGGTTACGAGCAGTACTTC	CASTRGYEQYF
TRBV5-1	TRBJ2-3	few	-	TGCGCCAGCAGCTTGAAACCCACAGATACGCAGTATTTT	CASSLKPTDTQYF
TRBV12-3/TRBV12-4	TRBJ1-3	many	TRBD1	TGTGCCAGCAGTTCGGACAGGGAGTTCCGAAACACCATATATTTT	CASSSDREFRNTIYF
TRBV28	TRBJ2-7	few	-	TGTGCCAGCAGTTTTTTTGCGGACGAGCAGTACTTC	CASSFFADEQYF
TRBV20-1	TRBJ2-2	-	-	TGCAGTGCTAGGATCGCAGGGATCGGGGAGCTGTTTTTT	CSARIAGIGELFF
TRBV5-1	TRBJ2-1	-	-	TGCGCCAGCAGCTGGCGGACGCTCAATGAGCAGTTCTTC	CASSWRTLNEQFF
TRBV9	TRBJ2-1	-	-	TGTGCCAGCAGCCCTGATCGGTGGGGGGCCTACAATGAGCAGTTCTTC	CASSPDRWGAYNEQFF
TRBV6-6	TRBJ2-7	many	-	TGTGCCAGCAGTTACGACCAAATTAAAGTGGGTAACTTC	CASSYDQIKVGNF
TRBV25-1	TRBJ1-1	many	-	TGTGCCAGCAGTGGACTCGGACGGCTCGAAGCTTTCTTT	CASSGLGRLEAFF
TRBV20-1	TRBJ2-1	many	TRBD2	TGCAGTGCTCAGAGCGGGGGGACCTACAATGAGCAGTTCTTC	CSAQSGGTYNEQFF
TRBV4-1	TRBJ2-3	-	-	TGCGCCAGCAGCCAATGGGGCCTTAGCACAGATACGCAGTATTTT	CASSQWGLSTDTQYF
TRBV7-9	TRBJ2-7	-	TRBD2	TGTGCCAGCAGCTTGCGCGTGGGACTAGCGCCCTACGAGCAGTACTTC	CASSLRVGLAPYEQYF
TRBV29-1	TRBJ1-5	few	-	TGCAGCGTAGGCAACCAGGGAGGTCAGCCCCAGCATTTT	CSVGNQGGQPQHF
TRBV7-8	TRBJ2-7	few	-	TGTGCCAGCAGCCTGGGACGGATCTCCTACGAGCAGTACTTC	CASSLGRISYEQYF
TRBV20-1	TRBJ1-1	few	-	TGCAGTGCTAGGCAACCGGGGACAACAGCTGAAGCTTTCTTT	CSARQPGTTAEAFF
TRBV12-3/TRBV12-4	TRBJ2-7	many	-	TGTGCCAGCAGGGGGAGCAGGGACCACGAGCAGTACTTC	CASRGSRDHEQYF
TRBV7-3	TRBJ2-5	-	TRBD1	TGTGCCAGCAGCCCACAGACAGGGGCGCAAGAGACCCAGTACTTC	CASSPQTGAQETQYF
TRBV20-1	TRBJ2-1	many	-	TGCAGTGCACAGAGGTGGGGGCAACACAATGAGCAGTTCTTC	CSAQRWGQHNEQFF
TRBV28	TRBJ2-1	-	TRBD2	TGTGCCAGCAGTTTAGGGGGACTAGCGGGTCGGGGTGAGCAGTTCTTC	CASSLGGLAGRGEQFF
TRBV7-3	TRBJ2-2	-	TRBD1	TGTGCTAGCAGCTCGACAGGGATCGGGGAGCTGTTTTTT	CASSSTGIGELFF
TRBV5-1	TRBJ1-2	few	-	TGCGCCAGCAGCTTGGATCGTGAAACCCGTTACTATGGCTACACCTTC	CASSLDRETRYYGYTF
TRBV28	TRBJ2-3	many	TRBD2	TGTGCCAGCAGCCAAGCGGGAGGGGGCACAGATACGCAGTATTTT	CASSQAGGGTDTQYF
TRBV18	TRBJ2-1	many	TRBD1	TGTGCCAGCTCACCACCGGGACAGAACTCCTACAATGAGCAGTTCTTC	CASSPPGQNSYNEQFF
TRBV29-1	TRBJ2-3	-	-	TGCAGCGTTGCGTGGCCCCCCGGGAACACAGATACGCAGTATTTT	CSVAWPPGNTDTQYF
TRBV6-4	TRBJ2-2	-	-	TGTGCCAGCAGTGACTCGTTTTACGGGGAGCTGTTTTTT	CASSDSFYGELFF
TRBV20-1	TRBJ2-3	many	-	TGCAGTGTTACAGGGCCGGCAGATACGCAGTATTTT	CSVTGPADTQYF
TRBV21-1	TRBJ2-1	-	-	TGTGCCAGCAGCAAACTCCGTGTGGAGGGCGGCAATGAGCAGTTCTTC	CASSKLRVEGGNEQFF
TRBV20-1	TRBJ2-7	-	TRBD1	TGCAGTGCTCCAGGGGGCCCCTACGAGCAGTACTTC	CSAPGGPYEQYF
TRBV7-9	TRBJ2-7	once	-	TGTGCCAGCAGCCTAACCTCCGATTGGGCAAGGCAGTACTTC	CASSLTSDWARQYF
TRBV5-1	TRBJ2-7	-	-	TGCGCCAGCAGCTTGTTCGGGACGGACTACGAGCAGTACTTC	CASSLFGTDYEQYF
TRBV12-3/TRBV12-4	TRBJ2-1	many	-	TGTGCCAGCAGCCGCCTCGAGGGCGATGAGCAGTTCTTC	CASSRLEGDEQFF
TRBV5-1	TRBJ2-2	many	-	TGTGCCAGCAGCTTGGCCGGGGAGCTGTTTTTT	CASSLAGELFF
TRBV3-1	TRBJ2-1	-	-	TGTGCCAGCAGCCAACTTACTGACAATGAGCAGTTCTTC	CASSQLTDNEQFF
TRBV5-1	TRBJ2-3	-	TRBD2	TGCGCCAGCAGCTTTACTAGCGGACCGACTAGCACAGATACGCAGTATTTT	CASSFTSGPTSTDTQYF
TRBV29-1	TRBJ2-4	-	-	TGCAGCGTTGAGGGCCCGGGCTTCCTGGCCAAAAACATTCAGTACTTC	CSVEGPGFLAKNIQYF
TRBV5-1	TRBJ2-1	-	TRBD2	TGCGCCAGCAGCTTGTCTAGCGGGAAGTACAATGAGCAGTTCTTC	CASSLSSGKYNEQFF
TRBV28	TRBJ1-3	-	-	TGTGCCAGCAGTCCCGTTGGAGGGGGAAACACCATATATTTT	CASSPVGGGNTIYF
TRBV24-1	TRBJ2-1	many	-	TGTGCCACCAGTTTTGGTGAGACAGCATTGGGTCAGCAGTTCTTC	CATSFGETALGQQFF
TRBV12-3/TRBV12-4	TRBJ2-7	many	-	TGTGCCAGCAGTTTTACCCTCATCGAGCAGTACTTC	CASSFTLIEQYF